These 19 T cell receptor beta chains were sequenced from one sample in a study of blood T cells in healthy people across ages. Combining a sample-barcoded 5' primer with a J-beta primer mix, a second PCR ran for about 7 to 11 cycles. TCRdb itself ran the 5' RACE reads through MiXCR, one entry per CDR3 protein. The profile shows hundreds of thousands of distinct CDR3 sequences, approximately 30% of them singletons. Specimen: blood. The receptors shown here come from an elderly woman in good health.

This clonotype came up a few times. A read error may explain this, as a much larger clone is one base away. The CDR3 spells CASNQDVLTGSYNEQFF. The CDR3 DNA follows: TGCGCCAGCAACCAAGATGTGCTGACAGGGTCCTACAATGAGCAGTTCTTC. This chain links TRBV4-1 with TRBJ2-1, with 7 bases aligning to TRBD1. The CDR3 extends over 17 amino acids. Per the germline V gene, CDR1 is MGHRA and CDR2 is YSYEKL.

This chain connects TRBV20-1 to TRBJ2-6; D tentatively reads TRBD1 or TRBD2 (5 bases each). In germline, CDR1 is DFQATT, CDR2 SNEGSKA (reference sequence). The CDR3 extends over 15 amino acids. Between the trimmed V and J ends, which lost 3 bases and 0 bases, there was a span of 9 bases. As DNA, the CDR3 is TGCAGTGCTAGGGGGACGGACTCTGGGGCCAACGTCCTGACTTTC. Translated: CSARGTDSGANVLTF.

There are many counts of this clonotype. The genes are TRBV20-1 and TRBJ1-1; no clear D. Trimming stripped 0 bases from V and 4 bases from J, with 9 bases between. The CDR3 has 13 residues. CDR1 and CDR2 (germline): DFQATT, SNEGSKA (reference sequence). The CDR3 bases are TGCAGTGCTAGAGATTGGAAGAGCACTGAAGCTTTCTTT. Residues: CSARDWKSTEAFF.

This clonotype was seen just once. The chain uses TRBV7-8 and TRBJ1-1; D ambiguous. The V end was cut by 5 bases, the J end by 9 bases, with 19 bases between. This CDR3 spans 14 amino acids. Germline lookup yields CDR1 SGHVS and CDR2 FQNEAQ. CDR3 nucleotides: TGTGCCAGCAGCAAAGAGGGTCCGGATGCGCAAGCTTTCTTT. Encoded protein: CASSKEGPDAQAFF.

This clonotype was detected many times. V usage is TRBV18 and J usage is TRBJ2-7; 11 bases fit TRBD2. Trimming took 2 bases from V and 7 from J; bases not matched to a gene: 7. CDR3 length equals 15 residues. Looked up from germline, CDR1 is KGHSH and CDR2 is LQKENI. The CDR3: CASSPLSTSGVEQYF. In DNA, the CDR3 is TGTGCCAGCTCACCATTGTCGACTAGCGGGGTTGAGCAGTACTTC.

This clonotype was observed a handful of times. The J gene is TRBJ2-7, the V gene TRBV30; no clear D gene. In germline, CDR1 is GTSNPN, CDR2 SVGIG (reference sequence). Trimming took 5 bases from V and 6 from J, leaving 14 bases between them. The CDR3 runs to 12 residues. CDR3 amino acids: CAWGLRVAEQYF. As DNA, the CDR3 is TGTGCCTGGGGTTTAAGGGTGGCCGAGCAGTACTTC.

Many counts were recorded for this clonotype. The CDR3 DNA is TGTGCCAGCAGAGTGGACAGCTCCTACGAGCAGTACTTC. Translated: CASRVDSSYEQYF. The gene calls are TRBV2 and TRBJ2-7, with TRBD1 as a possible D gene (6 bases). The CDR3 spans 13 residues. CDR1 and CDR2 (germline): SNHLY, FYNNEI. Trimming removed 6 bases at V and 0 bases at J, with 9 bases between.

This clonotype came up many times. This chain links TRBV6-1 with TRBJ2-7; D is ambiguous. V was clipped by 7 bases and J by 4 bases, with 14 bases between them. Per germline, CDR1 MNHNS and CDR2 SASEGT. This CDR3 has 13 amino acids. The CDR3 bases are TGTGCCAGCACCAAATACTCTGGGTACGAGCAGTACTTC. Translated: CASTKYSGYEQYF.

For this clonotype: A read error is possible here, since a much larger clone lies one base away. The rearrangement joins TRBV7-3 to TRBJ2-7; D might be TRBD1 (6 bases). The J call may be faulty, since TRBJ2-4 better matches the DNA end. The germline V gene encodes CDR1 SGHTA and CDR2 FQGTGA. CDR3 length equals 14 residues. Here the CDR3 reads CASGFGNRENIQYF. The CDR3 DNA is TGTGCCAGCGGCTTTGGGAACAGGGAAAACATTCAGTACTTC.

This chain joins TRBV30 and TRBJ1-1; possible D gene TRBD1, 6 bases. The length of the CDR3 is 14 residues. V was pared by 3 bases and J by 1 base, with 12 bases between. CDR1 and CDR2 from the germline V gene are GTSNPN and SVGIG (reference sequence). The CDR3 protein is CAWRAGARNTEAFF. CDR3 in DNA: TGTGCCTGGAGAGCGGGGGCGCGGAACACTGAAGCTTTCTTT.

In this sample, this clonotype turned up many times. The chain carries TRBV11-2 and TRBJ2-3; D unclear. This CDR3 is 11 amino acids long. V lost 5 bases, J lost 10 bases, and 10 bases lay in between. Germline CDR1 reads SGHAT; CDR2 reads FQNNGV. In DNA form, the CDR3 reads TGTGCCAGCAGCAACGTTTTCCCGCAGTATTTT. Amino acids: CASSNVFPQYF. Variable domain in full (rest from reference TRBV11-2 and TRBJ2-3): EAGVAQSPRYKIIEKRQSVAFWCNPISGHATLYWYQQILGQGPKLLIQFQNNGVVDDSQLPKDRFSAERLKGVDSTLKIQPAKLEDSAVYLCASSNVFPQYFGPGTRLTVL.

The chain combines TRBV10-3 with TRBJ1-1; 8 bases map to TRBD1. From germline, CDR1 is ENHRY and CDR2 SYGVKD. CDR3 length equals 14 residues. Unmatched junction bases numbered 9, after V lost 4 bases and J lost 8 bases. The DNA of the CDR3 is TGTGCCATCAGTGGACAGGGGACAACGCTAGAAGCTTTCTTT. This codes for CAISGQGTTLEAFF.

This clonotype was seen only a few times. This chain joins TRBV5-1 and TRBJ2-1, with TRBD2 identical over 9 bases. CDR1 is SGHRS, CDR2 YFSETQ, per germline. The CDR3 is 16 amino acids. Trimming took 2 bases from V and 2 from J; bases not matched to a gene: 5. CDR3 loop: CASSFLGGGAYNEQFF. In DNA form, the CDR3 reads TGCGCCAGCAGCTTCCTTGGCGGGGGGGCCTACAATGAGCAGTTCTTC.

The genes are TRBV7-2 and TRBJ1-2; weak D call: TRBD1 (5 bases). CDR1 is SGHTA, CDR2 FQGNSA, per germline. The CDR3 spans 14 residues. The germline V and J ends were trimmed by 2 bases and 3 bases, with 10 bases remaining between them. The CDR3 bases are TGTGCCAGCAGCTTACCGGGGGTTGACTATGGCTACACCTTC. It is translated as CASSLPGVDYGYTF.

This clonotype was detected many times. The V call is TRBV4-3, the J call TRBJ1-4; the match to TRBD1 covers 9 bases. Germline V gene sequence: CDR1 LGHNA, CDR2 YSLEER. The CDR3 sequence is 16 residues long. V dropped 1 base and J dropped 1; count of bases not matched to a gene: 1. CDR3: CASSQGQGETNEKLFF. In DNA, the CDR3 is TGCGCCAGCAGCCAAGGACAGGGGGAAACTAATGAAAAACTGTTTTTT.

The chain employs TRBV7-2 and TRBJ1-4; the D is unclear. The V gene's germline CDR1 is SGHTA and CDR2 FQGNSA. Trimming pared 5 bases from V and 8 bases from J, leaving 12 bases between. The length of the CDR3 is 13 residues. DNA of the CDR3: TGTGCCAGCAGCCTCGCCCTCGAGGAAAAACTGTTTTTT. Protein product: CASSLALEEKLFF. Filled out from reference TRBV7-2 and TRBJ1-4, the complete variable domain reads GAGVSQSPSNKVTEKGKDVELRCDPISGHTALYWYRQSLGQGLEFLIYFQGNSAPDKSGLPSDRFSAERTGGSVSTLTIQRTQQEDSAVYLCASSLALEEKLFFGSGTQLSVL.

Remarks on this clonotype: A much larger clone lies a single base off, so this may be a read error. The chain uses TRBV7-3 and TRBJ2-3; 9 bases are a match to TRBD2. CDR1 SGHTA and CDR2 FQGTGA come from the germline V gene. The length of the CDR3 is 15 residues. The CDR3 DNA reads TGTGCCTGCAGCTTGTTAGCGGGGGTTAAAGATACGCAGTATTTT. This sequence encodes CACSLLAGVKDTQYF.

This clonotype was recorded at least ten times. The gene calls are TRBV5-6 and TRBJ1-2, with D uncertain. Germline assignment: CDR1 SGHDT and CDR2 YYEEEE. The V end lost 4 bases, the J end lost 4 bases, and 17 bases lay between the germline ends. The CDR3 loop spans 15 amino acids. The CDR3 sequence is CASSQTTEVFYGYTF. CDR3 sequence (DNA): TGTGCCAGCAGCCAAACCACGGAAGTCTTCTATGGCTACACCTTC.

This clonotype was seen at least ten times. This sequence joins TRBV5-1 and TRBJ2-5; TRBD2 might be the D (6 bases). Germline V gives CDR1 SGHRS, CDR2 YFSETQ. The CDR3 totals 16 residues. V gave up 0 bases and J gave up 0 bases, with 12 bases separating them. The CDR3 DNA sequence: TGCGCCAGCAGCTTGGGCCGTTGGGGGGACCAAGAGACCCAGTACTTC. This sequence encodes CASSLGRWGDQETQYF.